The present T cell receptor (beta chain) was sequenced within a study of blood T cell repertoires in COVID-19. V shed 3 bases and J shed 4 bases, with 13 bases lying between them. The length of the CDR3 is 15 residues. CDR1 and CDR2 (germline): SGHTA, FQGNSA. Sequencing used immunoSEQ multiplex PCR; TCRdb keeps in-frame clones, though not all of them. The sample consists of some 120,000 clones, around 82% of them appearing once. This clone was seen only once. The receptor's source is a woman aged 30 to 39 who had recovered from COVID-19. The sequenced sample consisted of peripheral blood. This chain connects TRBV7-2 to TRBJ1-5; a weak D match, TRBD1 (6 bases). Here the CDR3 DNA reads TGTGCCAGCAGCTTCGGGTCTAGGGGGAATCAGCCCCAGCATTTT. This translates into CASSFGSRGNQPQHF.